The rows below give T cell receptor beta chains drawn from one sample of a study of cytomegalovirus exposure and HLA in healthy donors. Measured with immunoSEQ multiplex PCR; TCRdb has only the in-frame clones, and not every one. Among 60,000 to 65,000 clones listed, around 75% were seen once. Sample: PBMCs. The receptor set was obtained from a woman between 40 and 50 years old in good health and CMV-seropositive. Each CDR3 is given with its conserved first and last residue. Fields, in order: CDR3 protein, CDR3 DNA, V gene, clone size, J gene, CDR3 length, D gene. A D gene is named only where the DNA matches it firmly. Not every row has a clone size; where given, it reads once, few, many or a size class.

CASRGQYDYNEQFF | TGTGCCAGCAGAGGACAGTATGATTACAATGAGCAGTTCTTC | TRBV9 | NA | TRBJ2-1 | 14 | NA
CASSGRWEQGLPKDEAFF | TGTGCCAGCAGTGGGAGGTGGGAACAGGGGCTTCCTAAGGATGAAGCTTTCTTT | TRBV6-1 | few | TRBJ1-1 | 18 | TRBD1
CASSAPYGRGDYNEQFF | TGTGCCAGCAGCGCTCCCTATGGCAGGGGGGATTACAATGAGCAGTTCTTC | TRBV9 | NA | TRBJ2-1 | 17 | NA
CASSPAPDRAFGYTF | TGCGCCAGCAGCCCTGCTCCGGACAGGGCTTTTGGCTACACCTTC | TRBV4-1 | NA | TRBJ1-2 | 15 | TRBD1
CSSSLLADEQYF | TGTTCCAGCAGCTTACTAGCTGACGAGCAGTACTTC | TRBV7-9 | NA | TRBJ2-7 | 12 | NA
CASSLNGAKNIQYF | TGTGCCAGCAGTTTGAACGGAGCCAAAAACATTCAGTACTTC | TRBV27 | NA | TRBJ2-4 | 14 | NA
CASSLEQGSEQFF | TGTGCCAGCAGCTTAGAACAGGGAAGTGAGCAGTTCTTC | TRBV11-1 | NA | TRBJ2-1 | 13 | NA
CASSEGGRGDKNIQYF | TGTGCCAGCAGTGAAGGGGGGCGGGGGGACAAAAACATTCAGTACTTC | TRBV2 | NA | TRBJ2-4 | 16 | TRBD2
CASSSRGRRAFF | TGTGCCAGCAGTTCCAGGGGGCGAAGAGCTTTCTTT | TRBV28 | NA | TRBJ1-1 | 12 | TRBD1
CSVTGEGEQTIYF | TGCAGCGTTACGGGGGAGGGAGAACAGACCATATATTTT | TRBV29-1 | NA | TRBJ1-3 | 13 | NA
CATSQGQTGTQYF | TGTGCCACCAGTCAGGGACAGACAGGGACCCAGTACTTC | TRBV19 | few | TRBJ2-5 | 13 | TRBD1
CASSPTYRQSPYEQYF | TGCGCCAGCAGCCCTACTTACCGACAGTCTCCCTACGAGCAGTACTTC | TRBV5-1 | NA | TRBJ2-7 | 16 | NA
CASSREQGRQYF | TGTGCCAGCAGCCGAGAGCAGGGTCGGCAGTACTTC | TRBV11-3 | NA | TRBJ2-7 | 12 | NA
CASSSIDGSGYTF | TGTGCCAGCAGCTCTATCGACGGGTCTGGCTACACCTTC | TRBV11-2 | NA | TRBJ1-2 | 13 | NA
CASSLALGRERDTGELFF | TGCGCCAGCAGCTTGGCCCTTGGCAGGGAAAGAGACACCGGGGAGCTGTTTTTT | TRBV5-1 | NA | TRBJ2-2 | 18 | NA
CASRHMHEQYF | TGTGCCAGCAGACATATGCACGAGCAGTACTTC | TRBV6-6 | NA | TRBJ2-7 | 11 | NA
CASSVGLSGTEAFF | TGTGCCAGCAGCGTAGGGTTAAGCGGCACTGAAGCTTTCTTT | TRBV9 | NA | TRBJ1-1 | 14 | NA
CARDNNSPLHF | TGTGCCCGGGACAATAATTCACCCCTCCACTTT | TRBV30 | once | TRBJ1-6 | 11 | NA
CASSLARYNEQFF | TGCGCCAGCAGCTTGGCCAGGTACAATGAGCAGTTCTTC | TRBV5-1 | NA | TRBJ2-1 | 13 | NA